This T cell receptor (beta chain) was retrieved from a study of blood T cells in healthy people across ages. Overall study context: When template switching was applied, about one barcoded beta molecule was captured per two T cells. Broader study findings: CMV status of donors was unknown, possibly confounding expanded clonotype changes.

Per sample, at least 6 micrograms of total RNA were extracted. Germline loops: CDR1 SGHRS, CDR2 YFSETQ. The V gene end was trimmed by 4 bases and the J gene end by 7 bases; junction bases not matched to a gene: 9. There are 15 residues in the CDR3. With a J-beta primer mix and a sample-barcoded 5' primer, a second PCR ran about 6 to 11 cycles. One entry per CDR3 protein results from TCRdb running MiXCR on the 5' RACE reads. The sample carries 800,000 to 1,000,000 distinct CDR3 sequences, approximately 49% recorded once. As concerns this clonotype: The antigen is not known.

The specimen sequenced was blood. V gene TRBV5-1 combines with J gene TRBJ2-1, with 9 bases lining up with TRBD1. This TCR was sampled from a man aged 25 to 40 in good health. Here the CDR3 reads CASSDRDRVSNEQFF. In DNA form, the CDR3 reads TGCGCCAGCAGCGACCGGGACAGGGTCAGTAATGAGCAGTTCTTC. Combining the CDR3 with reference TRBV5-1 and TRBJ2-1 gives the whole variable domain KAGVTQTPRYLIKTRGQQVTLSCSPISGHRSVSWYQQTPGQGLQFLFEYFSETQRNKGNFPGRFSGRQFSNSRSEMNVSTLELGDSALYLCASSDRDRVSNEQFFGPGTRLTVL.